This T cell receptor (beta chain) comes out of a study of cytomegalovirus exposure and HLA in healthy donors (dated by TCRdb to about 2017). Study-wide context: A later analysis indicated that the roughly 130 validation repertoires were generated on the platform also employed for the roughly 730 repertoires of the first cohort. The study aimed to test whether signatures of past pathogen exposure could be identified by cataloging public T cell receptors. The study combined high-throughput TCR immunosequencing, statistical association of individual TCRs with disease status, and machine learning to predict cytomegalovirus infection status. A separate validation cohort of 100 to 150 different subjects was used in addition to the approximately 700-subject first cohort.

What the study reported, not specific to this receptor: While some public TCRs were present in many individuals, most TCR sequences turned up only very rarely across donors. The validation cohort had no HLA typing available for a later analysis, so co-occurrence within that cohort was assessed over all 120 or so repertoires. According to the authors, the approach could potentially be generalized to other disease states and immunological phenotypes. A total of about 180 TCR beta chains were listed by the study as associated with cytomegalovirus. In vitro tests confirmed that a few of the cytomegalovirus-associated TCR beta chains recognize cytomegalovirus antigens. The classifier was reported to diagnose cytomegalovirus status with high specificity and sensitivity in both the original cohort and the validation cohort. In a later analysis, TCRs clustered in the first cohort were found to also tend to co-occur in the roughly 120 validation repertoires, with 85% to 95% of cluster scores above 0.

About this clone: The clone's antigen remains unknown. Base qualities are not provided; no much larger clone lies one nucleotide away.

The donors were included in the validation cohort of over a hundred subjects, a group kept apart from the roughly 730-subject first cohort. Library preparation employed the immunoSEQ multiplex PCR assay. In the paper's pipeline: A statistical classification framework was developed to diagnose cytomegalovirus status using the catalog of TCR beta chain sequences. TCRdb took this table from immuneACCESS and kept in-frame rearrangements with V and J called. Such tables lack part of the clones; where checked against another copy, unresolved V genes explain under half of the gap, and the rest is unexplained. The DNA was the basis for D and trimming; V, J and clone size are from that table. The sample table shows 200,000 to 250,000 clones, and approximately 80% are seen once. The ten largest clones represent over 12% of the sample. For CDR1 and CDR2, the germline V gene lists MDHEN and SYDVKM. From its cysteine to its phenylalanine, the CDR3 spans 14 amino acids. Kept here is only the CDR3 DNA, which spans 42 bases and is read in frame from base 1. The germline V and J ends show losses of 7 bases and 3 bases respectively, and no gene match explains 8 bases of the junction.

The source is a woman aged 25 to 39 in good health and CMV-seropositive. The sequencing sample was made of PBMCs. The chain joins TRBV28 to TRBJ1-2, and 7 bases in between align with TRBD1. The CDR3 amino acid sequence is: CASNTGDADYGYTF. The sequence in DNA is TGTGCCAGCAACACAGGGGACGCGGACTATGGCTACACCTTC.